The TCR beta chain described here comes from a study of blood T cell repertoires in COVID-19. Study details: COVID-19 samples from acute and convalescent phases originated in the United States, Italy and Spain. Nucleic acid was either cDNA or gDNA, and it came from T cells, B-cell-depleted T cells, or PBMCs.

With 0 bases removed from V and 3 bases from J, the gap between germline ends came to 6 bases. The CDR3 is 13 residues long. CDR1 is SGHRS, CDR2 YFSETQ, per germline. In the original analysis: For nucleated cells, counts were estimated from reference gene primer amplification. Clones were read by immunoSEQ multiplex PCR, and TCRdb kept only the in-frame ones, dropping some. V, J and clone size are taken as reported in that table, and D and trimming were inferred from the DNA itself. The sample holds tens of thousands of clones, 87% seen once. This TCR came from a human donor in a cohort sampled during active COVID-19. The material sequenced was peripheral blood. This chain connects TRBV5-1 to TRBJ1-2; D unresolved. CDR3 bases: TGCGCCAGCAGCTTGGACGGGGACTATGGCTACACCTTC. It translates to CASSLDGDYGYTF. The entire variable domain, with the rest obtained from reference TRBV5-1 and TRBJ1-2, is as follows: KAGVTQTPRYLIKTRGQQVTLSCSPISGHRSVSWYQQTPGQGLQFLFEYFSETQRNKGNFPGRFSGRQFSNSRSEMNVSTLELGDSALYLCASSLDGDYGYTFGSGTRLTVV.